The 14 T cell receptor beta chains listed next were all sequenced from one sample in a study of blood T cells in healthy people across ages. The authors ran a second PCR of roughly 6 to 12 cycles using a sample-barcoded 5' primer and a J-beta primer mix. TCRdb re-called the 5' RACE reads through MiXCR, storing one row per CDR3 protein. Of about 970,000 distinct CDR3 sequences listed, just over 50% are singletons. Source material: blood. These receptors all come from a woman aged 60-75 years in good health.

This clonotype has more than one count but fewer than ten. The chain uses TRBV12-3 or TRBV12-4 and TRBJ2-5; D is ambiguous. The CDR3 is 11 residues long. The V end was cut by 3 bases, the J end by 7 bases, with 6 bases between. CDR3 loop: CASSLRATQYF. CDR3 coding DNA: TGTGCCAGCAGTTTGCGAGCGACCCAGTACTTC.

The V gene is TRBV12-3 or TRBV12-4, the J gene TRBJ1-5; D is unclear. With 5 bases removed from V and 4 bases from J, the gap between germline ends came to 18 bases. The CDR3 has 16 amino acids. The CDR3 protein is CASSPGPGSGNQPQHF. The DNA for the CDR3 is TGTGCCAGCAGTCCTGGTCCCGGGTCGGGGAATCAGCCCCAGCATTTT.

The chain joins TRBV4-2 to TRBJ2-4; TRBD1 agrees at 9 bases. Germline CDR1 reads LGHNA; CDR2 reads YNFKEQ. V was pared by 1 base and J by 0 bases, with 10 bases of the junction left unmatched. The CDR3 totals 19 residues. The CDR3 loop is CASSQGAWTGELAKNIQYF. CDR3 DNA: TGTGCCAGCAGCCAAGGGGCTTGGACAGGGGAACTAGCCAAAAACATTCAGTACTTC.

In this sample, this clonotype turned up a few times. The chain employs TRBV9 and TRBJ2-7; 11 bases agree with TRBD2. CDR1 is SGDLS, CDR2 YYNGEE, per germline. The CDR3 loop spans 14 amino acids. V lost 2 bases to trimming and J lost 6 bases; unmatched junction nucleotides: 4. This CDR3 is CASSVELAGAEQYF. In DNA form, the CDR3 reads TGTGCCAGCAGCGTGGAACTAGCGGGAGCCGAGCAGTACTTC.

V and J are TRBV10-3 and TRBJ2-1; maybe TRBD1 (5 bases). The V gene lost 1 base and the J gene lost 7 bases, with 11 bases spanning the gap. The CDR3 totals 14 residues. CDR1 is ENHRY and CDR2 is SYGVKD in the germline V gene. For the CDR3, the DNA is TGTGCCATCAGTGAGTATGAGGCAGGGAATGAGCAGTTCTTC. Translated: CAISEYEAGNEQFF.

CDR3 sequence (DNA): TGTGCCAGCAGACCCCAGGTTGGGATAACGAAAGAGACCCAGTACTTC. Translated: CASRPQVGITKETQYF. V and J are TRBV6-5 and TRBJ2-5; D remains ambiguous. The CDR3 is 16 residues long. CDR1 is MNHEY and CDR2 is SVGAGI in the germline V gene. Trimming shortened V by 6 bases and J by 3 bases, and 20 bases separated the two germline ends.

This chain uses TRBV7-9 with TRBJ2-7, with D perhaps matching TRBD1 (6 bases). V was trimmed by 5 bases and J by 7 bases, leaving 18 bases between them. Germline V CDR1 and CDR2: SEHNR, FQNEAQ (reference sequence). The CDR3 length is 14 residues. The CDR3 coding sequence is TGTGCCAGCAGCGCCGGGACAAAATCTTGGGAGCAGTACTTC. Protein sequence: CASSAGTKSWEQYF. The variable domain in full, with the rest retrieved from reference TRBV7-9 and TRBJ2-7, is DTGVSQNPRHKITKRGQNVTFRCDPISEHNRLYWYRQTLGQGPEFLTYFQNEAQLEKSRLLSDRFSAERPKGSFSTLEIQRTEQGDSAMYLCASSAGTKSWEQYFGPGTRLTVT.

This clonotype was seen a handful of times. This chain links TRBV4-3 with TRBJ2-2; the D gene is possibly TRBD2 (5 bases). Germline V gene sequence: CDR1 LGHNA, CDR2 YSLEER. V lost 0 bases, J lost 7 bases, and 12 bases lay in between. The CDR3 covers 15 residues. The CDR3 loop reads CASSQEWTAYGELFF. The CDR3 nucleotides read TGCGCCAGCAGCCAAGAGTGGACTGCGTACGGGGAGCTGTTTTTT.

The chain recombines TRBV11-2 with TRBJ2-2; 7 nucleotides align to TRBD1. The germline V gene encodes CDR1 SGHAT and CDR2 FQNNGV. The CDR3 sequence is 16 residues long. V lost 5 bases to trimming and J lost 6 bases; unmatched junction nucleotides: 12. The CDR3 loop reads CASSPRQGSGSGELFF. The CDR3 DNA sequence: TGTGCCAGCAGCCCGAGACAGGGATCAGGGTCCGGGGAGCTGTTTTTT.

This chain links TRBV6-5 with TRBJ2-1, with 10 bases identical to TRBD2. Losses at the gene ends were 6 bases for V and 8 bases for J; bases not matched to a gene: 7. The CDR3 length is 14 residues. Germline V lookup: CDR1 MNHEY, CDR2 SVGAGI. The CDR3 DNA follows: TGTGCCAGCAGGGGACTAGCGAATTGGGATGAGCAGTTCTTC. Translation gives CASRGLANWDEQFF.

This rearrangement joins TRBV12-3 or TRBV12-4 to TRBJ2-5; 16 bases are shared with TRBD2. The CDR3 totals 18 residues. V lost 7 bases and J lost 11; bases outside the gene matches: 19. This chain's CDR3 is CASNEGLAGGFGYNEQYF. The DNA for the CDR3 is TGTGCCAGCAATGAGGGACTAGCGGGAGGGTTCGGCTACAATGAGCAGTACTTC.

This chain uses TRBV5-1 with TRBJ1-2; D uncertain. Per germline, CDR1 SGHRS and CDR2 YFSETQ. CDR3 length equals 17 residues. Trimming took 0 bases from V and 1 from J, leaving 16 bases between them. CDR3 coding DNA: TGCGCCAGCAGCTTGGGGCCGATGAGGCGTCTTAACTATGGCTACACCTTC. It yields the protein CASSLGPMRRLNYGYTF.

The CDR3 loop reads CSANPTGPYNEQFF. The CDR3, as DNA: TGCAGTGCTAACCCGACAGGTCCCTACAATGAGCAGTTCTTC. The chain combines TRBV20-1 with TRBJ2-1, with D maybe TRBD1 (6 bases). Germline values: CDR1 DFQATT, CDR2 SNEGSKA (reference sequence). The V gene lost 4 bases and the J gene lost 2 bases, with 12 bases spanning the gap. The CDR3 extends over 14 amino acids.

This sequence joins TRBV28 and TRBJ2-7; TRBD1 matches 8 bases. Germline assignment: CDR1 MDHEN and CDR2 SYDVKM. The V segment lost 2 bases and the J segment 5 bases; nucleotides outside the gene matches: 14. The CDR3 spans 17 residues. The DNA of the CDR3 is TGTGCCAGCAGTTTAGTGTTGACAGGGGAGGATGGAGACGAGCAGTACTTC. This gives the protein CASSLVLTGEDGDEQYF. Supplemented by reference TRBV28 and TRBJ2-7, the full variable domain reads DVKVTQSSRYLVKRTGEKVFLECVQDMDHENMFWYRQDPGLGLRLIYFSYDVKMKEKGDIPEGYSVSREKKERFSLILESASTNQTSMYLCASSLVLTGEDGDEQYFGPGTRLTVT.